The 8 T cell receptor beta chains below come from one sample, sequenced in a study of OX40 agonist ivuxolimab in advanced cancers. TCRdb's table, derived via immunoSEQ multiplex PCR, lists solely in-frame clones and lacks some. Of tens of thousands of clones detected, 85% to 95% appear once; the ten largest clones hold approximately 18%. The material was CD4+ or CD8+ T cells sorted from blood, obtained in a trial of the OX40 agonist ivuxolimab. The receptors were sampled from an adult with an advanced solid tumor such as melanoma, head and neck, liver or kidney cancer.

The chain is built from TRBV18 and TRBJ2-1, with 10 positions matching TRBD2. Trimming removed 2 bases from V and 4 bases from J; junction bases left unmatched: 5. Germline-derived CDR1 and CDR2 are KGHSH and LQKENI. The CDR3 runs to 16 residues. DNA for the CDR3: TGTGCCAGCTCACCAGCCCTAGCGGGAGTGTACAATGAGCAGTTCTTC. This codes for CASSPALAGVYNEQFF.

The rearrangement links TRBV4-3 to TRBJ2-7, with 12 bases lining up with TRBD2. The CDR3 has 15 amino acids. CDR1 and CDR2 (germline): LGHNA, YSLEER. V lost 2 bases and J lost 2; bases outside the gene matches: 1. CDR3 sequence (DNA): TGCGCCAGCAGCCAACGACTAGCGGGAGCCTACGAGCAGTACTTC. The encoded protein is CASSQRLAGAYEQYF.

In nucleotides, the CDR3 is TGTGCCAGTAGTATGGACTACCGGGCGTCCGGGACTAGCGGGAGGAACCCCTACAATGAGCAGTTCTTC. Its protein product is CASSMDYRASGTSGRNPYNEQFF. The V and J genes are TRBV19 and TRBJ2-1; TRBD2 aligns across 15 bases. V trimming: 3 bases; J trimming: 2 bases; junction bases outside the gene matches: 20. There are 23 residues in the CDR3. Germline CDR1 reads LNHDA; CDR2 reads SQIVND (reference sequence).

The chain carries TRBV6-5 and TRBJ2-1; TRBD2 matches at 8 bases. From germline, CDR1 is MNHEY and CDR2 SVGAGI. CDR3 length equals 15 residues. After removal of 6 bases from V and 7 bases from J, the junction contained 11 bases not matched to a gene. Written as DNA, the CDR3 is TGTGCCAGCAGCCGACTAGCGCGCTTCGGGAATGAGCAGTTCTTC. Translation: CASSRLARFGNEQFF.

In DNA, the CDR3 is TGTGCCAGCAGTCCCAGGACTAGCGGGAGTGGGAAGGGGACCCAGTACTTC. Translating it yields CASSPRTSGSGKGTQYF. The J gene is TRBJ2-5, the V gene TRBV27, with 13 bases that match TRBD2. CDR1 is MNHEY and CDR2 is SMNVEV in the germline V gene (reference sequence). The CDR3 has 17 residues. Trimming cost V 5 bases and J 7 bases; bases outside gene matches: 13.

V is TRBV7-9 and J is TRBJ2-2, with TRBD1 matching 11 bases. This CDR3 has 16 amino acids. Unmatched junction bases numbered 5, after V lost 5 bases and J lost 3 bases. CDR1 is SEHNR, CDR2 FQNEAQ, per germline (reference sequence). CDR3 loop: CASSPRTGGHTGELFF. CDR3 DNA sequence: TGTGCCAGCAGCCCTCGGACAGGGGGCCACACCGGGGAGCTGTTTTTT. The full variable domain, completed using reference TRBV7-9 and TRBJ2-2, is DTGVSQNPRHKITKRGQNVTFRCDPISEHNRLYWYRQTLGQGPEFLTYFQNEAQLEKSRLLSDRFSAERPKGSFSTLEIQRTEQGDSAMYLCASSPRTGGHTGELFFGEGSRLTVL.

The V and J genes are TRBV7-9 and TRBJ2-7, with no clear D. This CDR3 spans 12 amino acids. V dropped 1 base and J dropped 6 bases, with 7 bases sitting between them. Looked up from germline, CDR1 is SEHNR and CDR2 is FQNEAQ (reference sequence). CDR3 sequence (DNA): TGTGCCAGCAGCTTAGGCTGGCTCGAGCAGTACTTC. Translated: CASSLGWLEQYF.

The chain couples TRBV7-6 to TRBJ2-2, with 9 bases identical to TRBD1. The CDR3 sequence is 18 residues long. CDR1 SGHVS and CDR2 FNYEAQ come from the germline V gene. Unmatched junction bases numbered 17, after V lost 7 bases and J lost 5 bases. CDR3 loop: CASTSRGGTGRWTGELFF. In DNA, the CDR3 is TGTGCCAGCACCTCTCGGGGCGGGACAGGGAGATGGACCGGGGAGCTGTTTTTT.